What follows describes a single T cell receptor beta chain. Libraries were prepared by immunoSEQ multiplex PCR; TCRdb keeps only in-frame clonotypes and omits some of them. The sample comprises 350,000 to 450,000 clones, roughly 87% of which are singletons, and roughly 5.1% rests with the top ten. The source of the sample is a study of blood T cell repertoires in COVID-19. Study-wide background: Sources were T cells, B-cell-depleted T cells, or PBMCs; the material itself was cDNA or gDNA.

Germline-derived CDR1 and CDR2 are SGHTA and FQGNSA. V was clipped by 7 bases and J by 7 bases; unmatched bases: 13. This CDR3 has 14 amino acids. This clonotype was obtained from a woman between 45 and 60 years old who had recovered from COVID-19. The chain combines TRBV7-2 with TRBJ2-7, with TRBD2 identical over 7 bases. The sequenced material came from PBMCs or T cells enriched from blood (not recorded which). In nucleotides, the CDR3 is TGTGCCAGCACCCCCCGGGGAGGGGTGGGGGAGCAGTACTTC. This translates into CASTPRGGVGEQYF.